This T cell receptor beta chain was found in a study of Ad26.COV2.S vaccination and SARS-CoV-2 variants. On the study more broadly: Once or twice, 56 days apart, Ad26.COV2.S was delivered intramuscularly. Study-level points and caveats: Vaccine recipients had higher spike-specific TCR breadth than placebo recipients. Reportedly, after vaccination the spike-specific CD8+ and CD4+ T cell responses displayed substantial breadth.

Noted treatment: roughly 18 received Ad26.COV2.S at low or high dose, single or two shots; 5 received placebo; per-sample allocation not given. Day 63 following the first vaccine or placebo injection was when the samples were taken. Wuhan-strain spike was delivered by a replication-incompetent Ad26 vector. Germline assignment: CDR1 LGHNA and CDR2 YNFKEQ. V was trimmed by 5 bases and J by 2 bases, leaving 16 bases between them. CDR3 size: 15 residues. In the case of this clone: The antigen is not known.

Assay used: immunoSEQ multiplex PCR; TCRdb lists only in-frame clones, some missing. Here the sample spans some 300,000 clones, approximately 86% being singletons. Sequences were derived from peripheral blood, sampled in a trial of Ad26.COV2.S vaccine versus placebo. The TCR sequence derives from a person between 18 and 65 years old who received the Ad26.COV2.S COVID-19 vaccine or a placebo. This chain joins TRBV4-2 and TRBJ2-7, with D perhaps TRBD2 (5 bases). CDR3 sequence: CASSSQAREPYEQYF. The DNA for the CDR3 is TGTGCCAGCAGCAGCCAAGCCCGGGAACCCTACGAGCAGTACTTC.